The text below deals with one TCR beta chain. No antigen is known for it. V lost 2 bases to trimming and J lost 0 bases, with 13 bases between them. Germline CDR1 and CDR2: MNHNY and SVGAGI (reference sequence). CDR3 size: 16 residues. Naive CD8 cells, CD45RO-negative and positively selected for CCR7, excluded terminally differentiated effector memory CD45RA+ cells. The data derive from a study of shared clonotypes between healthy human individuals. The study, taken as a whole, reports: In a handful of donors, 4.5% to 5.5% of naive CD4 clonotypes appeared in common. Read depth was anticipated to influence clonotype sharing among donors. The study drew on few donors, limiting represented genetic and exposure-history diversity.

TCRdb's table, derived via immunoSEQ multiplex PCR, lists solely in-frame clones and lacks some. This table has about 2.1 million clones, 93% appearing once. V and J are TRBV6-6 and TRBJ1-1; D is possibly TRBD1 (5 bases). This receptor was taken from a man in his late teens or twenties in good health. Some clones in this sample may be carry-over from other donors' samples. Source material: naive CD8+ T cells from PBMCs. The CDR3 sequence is CASSYAVGGMNTEAFF. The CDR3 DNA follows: TGTGCCAGCAGTTACGCTGTGGGGGGAATGAACACTGAAGCTTTCTTT.